Sequencing of this TCR beta chain was carried out in a study of cytomegalovirus exposure and HLA in healthy donors. Study outcomes and limitations: For cytomegalovirus status, the classifier reportedly gave diagnoses with high specificity and sensitivity.

In regard to this clone: The target antigen is unknown.

Trimming took 6 bases from V and 1 from J, leaving 16 bases between them. Germline V gene sequence: CDR1 SNHLY, CDR2 FYNNEI. This CDR3 contains 16 residues. The table came from immunoSEQ multiplex PCR; TCRdb's copy has only in-frame clones and leaves some out. The repertoire has 300,000 to 450,000 clones, about nine tenths of them found once; the top ten carry about 0.8%. Input material: PBMCs. This chain links TRBV2 with TRBJ1-5; a weak D match, TRBD1 (6 bases). The sequence was obtained from a young woman in good health and CMV-seronegative. The chain's CDR3 is CASSPRGGASNQPQHF. CDR3 sequence (DNA): TGTGCCAGCAGCCCCCGGGGGGGGGCGAGCAATCAGCCCCAGCATTTT.